This T cell receptor beta chain is from a study of shared clonotypes between healthy human individuals. For the study at large: A couple of female and a few male donors aged 18 to 49 were enrolled.

Trimming took off 6 bases at V and 1 base at J, with 8 bases between the two ends. Per germline, CDR1 ENHRY and CDR2 SYGVKD. This CDR3 is built from 13 residues. Every contributor of samples was a Caucasian grown-up residing in Nashville, Tennessee. With unsorted samples, genomic DNA was obtained from about 90 million PBMCs. Several immunoSEQ plates held equal portions of the genomic DNA taken from each subset. TCRdb's table, derived via immunoSEQ multiplex PCR, lists solely in-frame clones and lacks some. Of roughly 490,000 clones listed, about three quarters were seen once; the top ten hold approximately 13%.

The rearrangement joins TRBV10-3 to TRBJ2-3; D is ambiguous. Sequenced material: PBMCs. This receptor was identified in a woman aged 35 to 49 in good health. Some clones in this sample may be carry-over from other donors' samples. Written as DNA, the CDR3 is TGTGCCATCAGCCGCCCCGGCACAGATACGCAGTATTTT. Amino acid sequence: CAISRPGTDTQYF.